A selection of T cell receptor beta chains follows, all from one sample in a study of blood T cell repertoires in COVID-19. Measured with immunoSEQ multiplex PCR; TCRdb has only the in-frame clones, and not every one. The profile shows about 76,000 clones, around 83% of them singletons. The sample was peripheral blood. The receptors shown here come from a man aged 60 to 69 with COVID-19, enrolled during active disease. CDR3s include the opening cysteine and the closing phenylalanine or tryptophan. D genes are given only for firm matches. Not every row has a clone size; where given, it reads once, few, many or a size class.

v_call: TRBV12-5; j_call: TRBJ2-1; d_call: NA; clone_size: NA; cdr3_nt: TGTGCTAGTGTTTTCGACACTGTCTCCTACAATGAGCAGTTCTTC; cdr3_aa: CASVFDTVSYNEQFF
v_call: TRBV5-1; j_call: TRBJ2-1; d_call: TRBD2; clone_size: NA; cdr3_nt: TGCGCCAGCACCAATAAGGGTGGGGGGGCCTACAATGAGCAGTTCTTC; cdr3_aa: CASTNKGGGAYNEQFF
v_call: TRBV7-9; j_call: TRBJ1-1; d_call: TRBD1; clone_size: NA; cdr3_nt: TGTGCCAGCAGCGTCCAGGGGGGACATGGCACTGAAGCTTTCTTT; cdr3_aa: CASSVQGGHGTEAFF
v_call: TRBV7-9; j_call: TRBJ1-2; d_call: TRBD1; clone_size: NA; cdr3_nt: TGTGCCAGCAGCTTAATGGGACAGGGGGTGAGGTATGGCTACACCTTC; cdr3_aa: CASSLMGQGVRYGYTF
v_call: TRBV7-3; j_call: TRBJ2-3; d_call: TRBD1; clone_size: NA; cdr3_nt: TGTGCCAGCAGCTTGGACAGGGGGAGCACAGATACGCAGTATTTT; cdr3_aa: CASSLDRGSTDTQYF
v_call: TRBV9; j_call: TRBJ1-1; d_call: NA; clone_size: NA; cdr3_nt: TGTGCCAGCAGCGGCCCCGGGGAGGGGATCAACACTGAAGCTTTCTTT; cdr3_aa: CASSGPGEGINTEAFF
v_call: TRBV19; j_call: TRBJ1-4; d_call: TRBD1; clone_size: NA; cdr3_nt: TGTGCCAGTAGTCGACAGGGGTTTAATGAAAAACTGTTTTTT; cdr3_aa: CASSRQGFNEKLFF
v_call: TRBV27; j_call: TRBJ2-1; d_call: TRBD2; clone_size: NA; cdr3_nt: TGTGCCAGCGGACCTTGGGTAGCGGGGGGAAATGAGCAGTTCTTC; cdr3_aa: CASGPWVAGGNEQFF
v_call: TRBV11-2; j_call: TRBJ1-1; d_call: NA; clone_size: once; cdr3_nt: TGTGCCAGCAGCTTGGTTTGGGGGGGCACTGAAGCTTTCTTT; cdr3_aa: CASSLVWGGTEAFF
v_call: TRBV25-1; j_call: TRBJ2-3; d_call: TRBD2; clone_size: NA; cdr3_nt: TGTGCCAGCACTAGCGGGACTAGCACAGATACGCAGTATTTT; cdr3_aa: CASTSGTSTDTQYF
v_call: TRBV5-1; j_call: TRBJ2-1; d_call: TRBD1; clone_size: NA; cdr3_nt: TGCGCCAGCAGCTCGTCTACAGGGGGCAATGAGCAGTTCTTC; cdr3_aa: CASSSSTGGNEQFF
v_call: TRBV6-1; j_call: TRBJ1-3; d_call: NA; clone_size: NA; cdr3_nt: TGTGCCAGCAGTGAAGCCGTATTCTCTGGAAACACCATATATTTT; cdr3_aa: CASSEAVFSGNTIYF
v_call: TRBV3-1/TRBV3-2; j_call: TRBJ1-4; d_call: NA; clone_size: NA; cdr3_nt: TGTGCCAGCAGCCAAGGAAGCGGGGACGGTCTGTTTTTT; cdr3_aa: CASSQGSGDGLFF
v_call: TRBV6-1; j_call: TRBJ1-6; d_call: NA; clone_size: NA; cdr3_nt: TGTGCCAGCAGTGAATTCGACAGACTTAATTCACCCCTCCACTTT; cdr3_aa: CASSEFDRLNSPLHF
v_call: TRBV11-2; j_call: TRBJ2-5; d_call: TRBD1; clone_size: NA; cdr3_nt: TGTGCCAGCAGTCGGGACAGGGTAGAGACCCAGTACTTC; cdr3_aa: CASSRDRVETQYF
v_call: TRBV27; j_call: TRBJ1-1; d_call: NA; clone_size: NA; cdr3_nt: TGTGCCAGCAGTAGGACGGGGTTCCCGAACACTGAAGCTTTCTTT; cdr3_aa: CASSRTGFPNTEAFF
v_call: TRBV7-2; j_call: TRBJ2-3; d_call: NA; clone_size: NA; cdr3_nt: TGTGCCAGCAGCTTAGTGGCGGATACTAGCACAGATACGCAGTATTTT; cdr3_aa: CASSLVADTSTDTQYF
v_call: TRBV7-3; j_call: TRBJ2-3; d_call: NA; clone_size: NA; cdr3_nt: TGTGCCAGCAGCTTAACTACTAGCACAGATACGCAGTATTTT; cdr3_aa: CASSLTTSTDTQYF
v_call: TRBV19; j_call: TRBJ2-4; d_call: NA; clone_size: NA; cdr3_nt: TGTGCCAGTAGTATATTCCGGGGAGTAGCCAAAAACATTCAGTACTTC; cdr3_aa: CASSIFRGVAKNIQYF
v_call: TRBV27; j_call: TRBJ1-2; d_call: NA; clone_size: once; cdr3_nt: TGTGCCAGCAGTTTTAGCCCAGAGGGTAACTATGGCTACACCTTC; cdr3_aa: CASSFSPEGNYGYTF
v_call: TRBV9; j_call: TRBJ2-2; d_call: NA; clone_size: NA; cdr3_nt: TGTGCCAGCAGCGTAGACGGTCGGGCCGGGGAGCTGTTTTTT; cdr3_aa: CASSVDGRAGELFF
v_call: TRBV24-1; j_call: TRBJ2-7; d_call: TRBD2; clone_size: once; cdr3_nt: TGTGCCACCAGTGATTCCCTAGCGGGAGTACGCGAGCAGTACTTC; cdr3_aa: CATSDSLAGVREQYF
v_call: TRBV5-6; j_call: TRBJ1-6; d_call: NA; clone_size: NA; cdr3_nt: TGTGCCAGCCAGAGGGATGGCTCCTATAATTCACCCCTCCACTTT; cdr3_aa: CASQRDGSYNSPLHF
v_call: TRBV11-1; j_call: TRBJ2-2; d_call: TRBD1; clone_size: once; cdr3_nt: TGTGCCAGCAGCAGAGGACAGGGGGCAAACACCGGGGAGCTGTTTTTT; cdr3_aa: CASSRGQGANTGELFF
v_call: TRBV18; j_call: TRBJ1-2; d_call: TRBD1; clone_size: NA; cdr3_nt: TGTGCCAGCTCACCCTTTAGGGACAGCGTAGACTATGGCTACACCTTC; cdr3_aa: CASSPFRDSVDYGYTF
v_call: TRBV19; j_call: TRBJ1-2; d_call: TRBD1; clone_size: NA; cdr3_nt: TGTGCCAGTAGTGCAGTCTCGGGACAGACAAACTATGGCTACACCTTC; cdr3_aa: CASSAVSGQTNYGYTF
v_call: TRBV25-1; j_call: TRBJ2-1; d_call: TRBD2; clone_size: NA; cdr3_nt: TGTGCCTCAGGGGCTAGCGGGAGGATCAATGAGCAGTTCTTC; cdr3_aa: CASGASGRINEQFF
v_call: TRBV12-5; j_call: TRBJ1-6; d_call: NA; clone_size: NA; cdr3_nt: TGTGCTAGTGGTTTACCAGGGGTCACACCCCTCCACTTT; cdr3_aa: CASGLPGVTPLHF
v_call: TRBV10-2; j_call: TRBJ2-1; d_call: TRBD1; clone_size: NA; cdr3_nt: TGCGCCAGCAAGCCAAGAGGGGGCCCCGCCTACAATGAGCAGTTCTTC; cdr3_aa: CASKPRGGPAYNEQFF
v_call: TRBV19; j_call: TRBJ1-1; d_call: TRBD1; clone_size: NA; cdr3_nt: TGTGCCAGTAGCGAGCCAGGGGGCGCAGGAAATACTGAAGCTTTCTTT; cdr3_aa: CASSEPGGAGNTEAFF
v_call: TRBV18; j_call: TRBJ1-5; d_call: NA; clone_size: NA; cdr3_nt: TGTGCCAGCTCACCGTCGAATGGGGGGGAATATCAGCCCCAGCATTTT; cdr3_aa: CASSPSNGGEYQPQHF
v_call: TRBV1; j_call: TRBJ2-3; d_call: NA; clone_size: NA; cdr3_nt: TGCACCAGCAGCCCTACTAGCGGGAGGGGTTCTAGCACAGATACGCAGTATTTT; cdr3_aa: CTSSPTSGRGSSTDTQYF
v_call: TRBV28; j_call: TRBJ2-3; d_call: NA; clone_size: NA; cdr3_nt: TGTGCCAGCAGTAGAACGACAGCGAGCACAGATACGCAGTATTTT; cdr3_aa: CASSRTTASTDTQYF
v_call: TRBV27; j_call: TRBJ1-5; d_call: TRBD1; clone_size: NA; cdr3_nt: TGTGCCAGCAGCCTGGACAGGGAGGACAATCAGCCCCAGCATTTT; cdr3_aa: CASSLDREDNQPQHF
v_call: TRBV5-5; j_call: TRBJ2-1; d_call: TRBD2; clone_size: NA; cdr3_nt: TGTGCCAGCAGCCGCACCTTCAGCGGGGAGGGGAATGAGCAGTTCTTC; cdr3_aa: CASSRTFSGEGNEQFF
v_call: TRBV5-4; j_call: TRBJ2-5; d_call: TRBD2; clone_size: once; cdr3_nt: TGTGCCGCAGCGTTAGGGGGACTAGCGGGAGGCCCCCAAGAGACCCAGTACTTC; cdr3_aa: CAAALGGLAGGPQETQYF
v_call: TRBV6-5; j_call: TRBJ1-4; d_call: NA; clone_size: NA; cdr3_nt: TGTGCCAGCAGTCGGTGGGAGGCAACTAATGAAAAACTGTTTTTT; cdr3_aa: CASSRWEATNEKLFF
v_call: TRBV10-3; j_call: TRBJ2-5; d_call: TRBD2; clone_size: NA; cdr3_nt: TGTGCCATCAGCCTAGGACTAGCGGGACTCGGAGAGACCCAGTACTTC; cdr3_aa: CAISLGLAGLGETQYF
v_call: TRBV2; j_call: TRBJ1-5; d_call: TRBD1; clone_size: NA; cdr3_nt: TGTGCCAGCAGTGACTTTTTAGGACAGGGGGTACTTGGCAATCAGCCCCAGCATTTT; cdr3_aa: CASSDFLGQGVLGNQPQHF
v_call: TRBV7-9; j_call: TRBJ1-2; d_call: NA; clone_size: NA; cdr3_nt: TGTGCCAGCAGCCGTAGTGGGGGCCCCTATGGCTACACCTTC; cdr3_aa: CASSRSGGPYGYTF
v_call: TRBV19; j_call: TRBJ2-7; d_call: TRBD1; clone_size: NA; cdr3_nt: TGTGCCAGTAGTACCCCCGGGACAGGGACCGAGCAGTACTTC; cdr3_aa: CASSTPGTGTEQYF
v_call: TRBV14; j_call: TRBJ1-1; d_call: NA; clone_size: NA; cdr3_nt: TGTGCCAGCAGCCCCAACAGGCGGGGTGAATCAGCTTTCTTT; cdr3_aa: CASSPNRRGESAFF
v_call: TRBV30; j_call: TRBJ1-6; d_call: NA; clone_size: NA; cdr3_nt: TGTGCCTGGAGTGCACCACCCCGATCGACAGGCTATAATTCACCCCTCCACTTT; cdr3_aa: CAWSAPPRSTGYNSPLHF
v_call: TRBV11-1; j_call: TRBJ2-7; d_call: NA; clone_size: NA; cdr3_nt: TGTGCCAGCAGCTTAGGGGCTGGGTACTACGAGCAGTACTTC; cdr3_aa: CASSLGAGYYEQYF
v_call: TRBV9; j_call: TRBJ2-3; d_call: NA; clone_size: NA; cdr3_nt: TGTGCCAGCAGCGTTACAGGGCGTATGGAGGCAGATACGCAGTATTTT; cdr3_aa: CASSVTGRMEADTQYF
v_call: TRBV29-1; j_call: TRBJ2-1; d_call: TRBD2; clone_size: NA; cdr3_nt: TGCAGCGTTGAACCTAGCGGCAGCTCCTACAATGAGCAGTTCTTC; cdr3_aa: CSVEPSGSSYNEQFF
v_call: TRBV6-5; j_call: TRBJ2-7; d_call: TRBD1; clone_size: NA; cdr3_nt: TGTGCCAGCAGAAAACGGGACAGGGCTTACGAGCAGTACTTC; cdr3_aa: CASRKRDRAYEQYF
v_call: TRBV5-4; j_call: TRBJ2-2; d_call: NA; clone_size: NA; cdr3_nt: TGTGCCAGCAGCTTGGATAACCTAAACACCGGGGAGCTGTTTTTT; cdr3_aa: CASSLDNLNTGELFF
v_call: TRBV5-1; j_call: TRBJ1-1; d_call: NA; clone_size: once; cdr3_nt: TGCGCCAGCAGCTGGAAGAACAGCAACACTGAAGCTTTCTTT; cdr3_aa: CASSWKNSNTEAFF
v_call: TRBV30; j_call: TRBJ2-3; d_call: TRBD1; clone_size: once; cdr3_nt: TGTGCCTGGAGCGGGACAGCCGCAACGTCCTTTAGCACAGATACGCAGTATTTT; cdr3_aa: CAWSGTAATSFSTDTQYF
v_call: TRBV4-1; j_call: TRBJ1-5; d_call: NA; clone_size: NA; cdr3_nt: TGCGCCAGCAGTCCCGGGCAGGGATATAGCAATCAGCCCCAGCATTTT; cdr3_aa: CASSPGQGYSNQPQHF
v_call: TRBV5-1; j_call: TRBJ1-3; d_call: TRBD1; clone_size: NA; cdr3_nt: TGCGCCAGCAGCTTAACAGGGGTCTCAGGAAACACCATATATTTT; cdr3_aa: CASSLTGVSGNTIYF
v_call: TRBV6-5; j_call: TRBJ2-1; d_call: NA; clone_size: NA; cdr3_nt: TGTGCCAGCAGTTACTTCGGGAGCGTAGGCTACAATGAGCAGTTCTTC; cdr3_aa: CASSYFGSVGYNEQFF
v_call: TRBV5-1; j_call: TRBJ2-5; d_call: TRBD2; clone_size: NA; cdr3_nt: TGCGCCAGCAACCCATTCCCCGCTAGCGGGAGGGAAGAGACCCAGTACTTC; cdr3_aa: CASNPFPASGREETQYF
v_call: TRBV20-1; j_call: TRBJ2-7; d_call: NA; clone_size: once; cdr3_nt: TGCAGTGCGAAGAGGCGGTACGAGCAGTACTTC; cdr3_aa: CSAKRRYEQYF
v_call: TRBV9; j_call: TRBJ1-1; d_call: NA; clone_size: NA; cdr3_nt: TGTGCCAGCAGCGTAGGAGGGACACCGAACACTGAAGCTTTCTTT; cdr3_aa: CASSVGGTPNTEAFF
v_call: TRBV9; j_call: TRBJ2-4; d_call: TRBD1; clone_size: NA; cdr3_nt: TGTGCCAGCAGCGTAGGGGGACAGGGAAACATTCAGTACTTC; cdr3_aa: CASSVGGQGNIQYF
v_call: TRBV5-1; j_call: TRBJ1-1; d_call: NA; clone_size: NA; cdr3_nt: TGCGCCAGCAGCTTGTTTTCAGAGAACACTGAAGCTTTCTTT; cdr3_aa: CASSLFSENTEAFF
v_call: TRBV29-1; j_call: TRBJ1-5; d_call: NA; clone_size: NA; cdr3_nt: TGCAGCGTTGCAAGCGAGGGGGGGCAAGGTGGCCAGCCCCAGCATTTT; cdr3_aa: CSVASEGGQGGQPQHF
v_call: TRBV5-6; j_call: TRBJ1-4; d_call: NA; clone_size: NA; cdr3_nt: TGTGCCAGCAGCCCAATGCCGGGGGCAACTAATGAAAAACTGTTTTTT; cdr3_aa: CASSPMPGATNEKLFF